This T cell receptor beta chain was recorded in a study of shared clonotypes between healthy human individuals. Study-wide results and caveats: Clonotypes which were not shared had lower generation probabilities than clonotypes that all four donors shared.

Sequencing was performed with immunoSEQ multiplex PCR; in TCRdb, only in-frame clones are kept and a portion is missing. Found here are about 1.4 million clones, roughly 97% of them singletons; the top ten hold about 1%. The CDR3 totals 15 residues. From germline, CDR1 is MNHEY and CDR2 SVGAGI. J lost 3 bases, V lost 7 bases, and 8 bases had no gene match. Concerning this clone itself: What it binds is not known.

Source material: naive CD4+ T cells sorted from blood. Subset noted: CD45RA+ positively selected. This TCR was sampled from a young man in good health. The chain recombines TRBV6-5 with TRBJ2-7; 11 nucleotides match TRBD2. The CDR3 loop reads CASTSLAGGRYEQYF. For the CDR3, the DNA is TGTGCCAGCACCAGCCTAGCGGGAGGACGCTACGAGCAGTACTTC.